This T cell receptor beta chain was captured in a study of breast tumors, draining lymph nodes, adjacent tissues. On this clonotype: What it recognizes is unknown. The junction does not match germline at one end; this may be a read error.

From the multiplex PCR reads, TCRdb called clonotypes with MiXCR, one entry per CDR3 protein. The data hold tens of thousands of distinct CDR3 sequences, with around three fifths observed a single time. Germline lookup yields CDR1 KGHDR and CDR2 SFDVKD. The CDR3 sequence is 15 residues long. Study results and caveats: Luminal-like breast cancer showed significantly higher tumor–nontumor repertoire similarity than basal-like.

The receptor's source is a female donor with breast cancer. Some clones in this sample may be carry-over from other donors' samples. The chain links TRBV24-1 to TRBJ2-3; D may match TRBD1 or TRBD2 (5 bases each). What was sequenced was breast tumor tissue. CDR3 residues: CAASSPGTGSDTQYF. The DNA of the CDR3 is TGTGCCGCCAGCAGCCCCGGGACGGGTTCAGATACGCAGTATTTT.